This T cell receptor (beta chain) was captured in a study of identical twins. Broader study findings: Clonotypes of the beta chain that were abundant in cord blood carried fewer insertions (memory repertoires showed none).

TCRdb redid the calling of the 5' RACE reads with MiXCR, one entry per CDR3 protein. In the table there are 600,000 to 800,000 distinct CDR3 sequences, less than 25% of which are singletons. This clonotype was seen only a few times. Its antigen is unidentified. V lost 0 bases and J lost 6; bases outside the gene matches: 2. The CDR3 loop spans 15 amino acids. The germline V gene has CDR1 MNHEY and CDR2 SVGEGT. This sample also belongs to another study, concerning T cells expressing NK-cell markers. That work states: Source material for TCR beta repertoires consisted of sorted CD3+CD56+NKG2C+, CD3+CD56+NKG2C- and CD3+CD56-NKG2C+ T cells.

The sequencing input was PBMCs. The clonotype was recovered from a woman between 18 and 30 years old in good health. The rearrangement links TRBV6-2 or TRBV6-3 to TRBJ2-1; 10 bases agree with TRBD2. The CDR3 protein is CASSYSRLAGNEQFF. In nucleotides, the CDR3 is TGTGCCAGCAGTTACTCAAGACTAGCGGGCAATGAGCAGTTCTTC.